This TCR beta chain appears in the sequencing data of a study of blood T cell repertoires in COVID-19. As for the study in general: In each case, the material was cDNA or gDNA derived from T cells, B-cell-depleted T cells, or PBMCs.

Seattle patients were enrolled while actively infected and followed longitudinally. Assay: immunoSEQ multiplex PCR; the TCRdb copy retains only in-frame clones and omits some. The sample lists around 300,000 clones; under 90% were seen once. The CDR3 is 16 residues long. Germline-derived CDR1 and CDR2 are MDHEN and SYDVKM. The ends lost 5 bases at V and 4 bases at J; junction bases unmatched: 11. Specimen: peripheral blood. V gene TRBV28 combines with J gene TRBJ1-2; TRBD1 matches at 9 bases. The TCR originated in a woman in her twenties or thirties with COVID-19, enrolled during active disease. CDR3 region: CASSLRTGVLTYGYTF. The DNA for the CDR3 is TGTGCCAGCAGTCTGAGGACAGGGGTCCTTACCTATGGCTACACCTTC.